This passage covers 24 T cell receptor beta chains from one sample sequenced in a study of monozygotic twins with inflammatory bowel disease. TCRdb derives one entry per CDR3 protein from the 5' RACE reads, leaving out DNA. The sample shows about 300,000 distinct CDR3 sequences, and roughly 5.3% sits with its ten largest clones. Sequencing was performed on blood. The receptors derive from a human donor with ulcerative colitis or Crohn's disease, or a healthy co-twin of an affected twin (not recorded which).

The gene calls are TRBV12-3 or TRBV12-4 and TRBJ1-1; lacking DNA, the TRBD1 call made by TCRdb goes unchecked. This CDR3 comprises 14 residues. The CDR3 reads CASSWTTGMAEAFF.

The CDR3 sequence: CASSLTGDYQPQHF. This rearrangement joins TRBV7-2 to TRBJ1-5; lacking DNA, the TRBD1 call made by TCRdb goes unchecked. Germline CDR1 is SGHTA and CDR2 is FQGNSA. The CDR3 runs 14 residues. Based on the CDR3 plus reference TRBV7-2 and TRBJ1-5, the full variable domain is GAGVSQSPSNKVTEKGKDVELRCDPISGHTALYWYRQSLGQGLEFLIYFQGNSAPDKSGLPSDRFSAERTGGSVSTLTIQRTQQEDSAVYLCASSLTGDYQPQHFGDGTRLSIL.

V and J are TRBV20-1 and TRBJ1-3. This CDR3 spans 12 amino acids. CDR1 is DFQATT and CDR2 is SNEGSKA in the germline V gene (reference sequence). The CDR3: CSAREIGNTIYF.

The rearrangement joins TRBV28 to TRBJ1-1; TCRdb's assignment of TRBD1 cannot be checked, as there is no DNA. Germline values: CDR1 MDHEN, CDR2 SYDVKM. This CDR3 has 15 amino acids. The CDR3 sequence is CASSFSDRLNTEAFF. Supplemented by reference TRBV28 and TRBJ1-1, the full variable domain reads DVKVTQSSRYLVKRTGEKVFLECVQDMDHENMFWYRQDPGLGLRLIYFSYDVKMKEKGDIPEGYSVSREKKERFSLILESASTNQTSMYLCASSFSDRLNTEAFFGQGTRLTVV.

This chain links TRBV7-2 with TRBJ2-7; with no DNA, the TCRdb D assignment of TRBD2 cannot be verified. Germline values: CDR1 SGHTA, CDR2 FQGNSA. The CDR3 loop spans 18 amino acids. This chain's CDR3 is CASSARTSGRAETNEQYF.

J is TRBJ2-2 and V is TRBV4-2; TCRdb picks TRBD2, but there is no DNA to check that call. Germline V gives CDR1 LGHNA, CDR2 YNFKEQ. This CDR3 region has 18 residues. CDR3 loop: CASSQPLASGANTGELFF.

CDR3 sequence reads: CSAPQSGQDAPLHF. This sequence joins TRBV20-1 and TRBJ1-6; checking the TCRdb D call of TRBD1 is not possible without DNA. From germline, CDR1 is DFQATT and CDR2 SNEGSKA (reference sequence). The CDR3 runs to 14 residues.

The genes are TRBV7-6 and TRBJ2-1; TCRdb lists TRBD1, though no DNA is available to test this call. The CDR3 has 14 residues. Germline assignment: CDR1 SGHVS and CDR2 FNYEAQ. CDR3 amino acids: CASSPLTIYNEQFF.

The chain employs TRBV6-5 and TRBJ2-2; TCRdb's D gene call, TRBD2, goes unchecked for lack of DNA. CDR3 length: 16 residues. CDR1 is MNHEY and CDR2 is SVGAGI in the germline V gene. The CDR3 region is CASSSGTSGMIGELFF.

The V and J genes are TRBV5-1 and TRBJ1-1; the D call of TRBD1 rests on TCRdb alone, since no DNA is present to check it. CDR1 is SGHRS and CDR2 is YFSETQ in the germline V gene. The CDR3 contains 13 residues. The CDR3 spells CASGRGRDTEAFF.

This rearrangement joins TRBV6-2 or TRBV6-3 to TRBJ1-5; the TCRdb call, TRBD1, lacks DNA for checking. The CDR3 covers 18 residues. From germline, CDR1 is MNHEY and CDR2 SVGEGT. The CDR3 is CASSPTVVSRGIFEPQHF.

This sequence joins TRBV29-1 and TRBJ1-4; TCRdb reports TRBD1, a call that lacks DNA to check it against. CDR1 SQVTM and CDR2 ANQGSEA come from the germline V gene. The CDR3 runs 13 residues. The CDR3: CSVWGDHGEKLFF.

V usage is TRBV6-1 and J usage is TRBJ2-1; TCRdb names TRBD2, which stays unverified in the absence of DNA. Germline V lookup: CDR1 MNHNS, CDR2 SASEGT. This CDR3 spans 16 amino acids. The CDR3 loop is CASSPTSGRPGNEQFF.

The genes are TRBV30 and TRBJ1-6; the TRBD1 assignment by TCRdb is unverifiable without DNA. The CDR3 has 12 residues. Per germline, CDR1 GTSNPN and CDR2 SVGIG (reference sequence). This chain's CDR3 is CAWDREGSPLHF.

The chain combines TRBV7-2 with TRBJ1-3; TCRdb gives TRBD1 as the D gene, but with no DNA this cannot be confirmed. Germline CDR1 reads SGHTA; CDR2 reads FQGNSA. This CDR3 region has 14 residues. The CDR3 reads CASSLAAGGNTIYF.

The chain employs TRBV6-2 or TRBV6-3 and TRBJ2-2; lacking DNA, the TRBD2 call made by TCRdb goes unchecked. Germline V gene lookup returns CDR1 MNHEY and CDR2 SVGEGT. The CDR3 is made up of 17 amino acids. CDR3 protein: CASSYKGGSGHTGELFF.

V usage is TRBV27 and J usage is TRBJ1-2. The CDR3 extends over 13 amino acids. Germline V gene sequence: CDR1 MNHEY, CDR2 SMNVEV (reference sequence). The CDR3 protein is CASRGGGAYGYTF.

The rearrangement joins TRBV20-1 to TRBJ1-5. This CDR3 spans 16 amino acids. Per the germline V gene, CDR1 is DFQATT and CDR2 is SNEGSKA (reference sequence). The CDR3 sequence: CSARDLRGRSNQPQHF.

The V call is TRBV18, the J call TRBJ1-6; TCRdb gives TRBD1 as the D gene, but with no DNA this cannot be confirmed. This CDR3 has 18 residues. In germline, CDR1 is KGHSH, CDR2 LQKENI. This CDR3 reads CASSPGQGLAANNSPLHF.

The chain employs TRBV7-9 and TRBJ2-7; with no DNA, the TCRdb D assignment of TRBD1 cannot be verified. Germline V gene sequence: CDR1 SEHNR, CDR2 FQNEAQ (reference sequence). The CDR3 totals 15 residues. The CDR3 sequence is CASSLVATGAYEQYF.

This chain connects TRBV7-7 to TRBJ2-1; TCRdb proposes TRBD1, but this gene call is untestable without DNA. Germline CDR1 is SSHAT and CDR2 is FNYEAQ (reference sequence). CDR3 length: 18 residues. The CDR3 protein is CASSSGTGSLGKWTEQFF.

The chain has TRBV4-3 and TRBJ2-1; the D call of TRBD1 rests on TCRdb alone, since no DNA is present to check it. The germline V gene encodes CDR1 LGHNA and CDR2 YSLEER. CDR3 length: 20 amino acids. CDR3 region: CASSQDPKGGAESSYNEQFF.

This chain uses TRBV12-3 or TRBV12-4 with TRBJ2-1. The CDR3 is 15 amino acids. The CDR3 region is CATRKSLRTSNEQFF.

J is TRBJ2-1 and V is TRBV2; TCRdb designates TRBD2, a call that cannot be tested without DNA. CDR1 is SNHLY and CDR2 is FYNNEI in the germline V gene. The CDR3 length is 14 residues. The CDR3 region is CASSDRRGYNEQFF.